What follows describes a single T cell receptor beta chain. The CDR3 consists of 13 residues. V was pared by 5 bases and J by 7 bases, with 12 bases between. Germline V CDR1 and CDR2: SGHTA, FQGTGA. This entry belongs to a study of blood T cell repertoires in COVID-19. Membership in each cohort depended on participant-reported clinical history. Original analysis: Counts of nucleated cells, estimated from reference gene primer amplification, were obtained. Sequencing used immunoSEQ multiplex PCR; TCRdb keeps in-frame clones, though not all of them. That table furnishes V, J and clone size, whereas the DNA furnished D and trimming. The profile shows 200,000 or so clones, 75% to 90% of them singletons.

Sequences were obtained from PBMCs or T cells enriched from blood (not recorded which). This clonotype was obtained from a woman aged 18-35 years in a cohort exposed to, infected with or recovered from COVID-19 (not recorded which). V usage is TRBV7-3 and J usage is TRBJ2-1; D perhaps matches TRBD2 (6 bases). The CDR3 DNA is TGTGCCAGCAGCCATTCTGCGGGGAATGAGCAGTTCTTC. It yields the protein CASSHSAGNEQFF.